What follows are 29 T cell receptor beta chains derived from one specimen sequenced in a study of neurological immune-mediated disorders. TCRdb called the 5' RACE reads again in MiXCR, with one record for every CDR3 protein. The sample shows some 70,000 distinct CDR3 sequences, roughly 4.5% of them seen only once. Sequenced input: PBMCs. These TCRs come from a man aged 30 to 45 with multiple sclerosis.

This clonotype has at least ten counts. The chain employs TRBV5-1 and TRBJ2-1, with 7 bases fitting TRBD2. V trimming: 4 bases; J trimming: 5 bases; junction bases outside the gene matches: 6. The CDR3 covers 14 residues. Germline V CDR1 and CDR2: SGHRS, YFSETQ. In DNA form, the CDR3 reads TGCGCCAGCAGCCTCGGTGGGGGGGACAATGAGCAGTTCTTC. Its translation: CASSLGGGDNEQFF. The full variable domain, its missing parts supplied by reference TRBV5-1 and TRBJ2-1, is KAGVTQTPRYLIKTRGQQVTLSCSPISGHRSVSWYQQTPGQGLQFLFEYFSETQRNKGNFPGRFSGRQFSNSRSEMNVSTLELGDSALYLCASSLGGGDNEQFFGPGTRLTVL.

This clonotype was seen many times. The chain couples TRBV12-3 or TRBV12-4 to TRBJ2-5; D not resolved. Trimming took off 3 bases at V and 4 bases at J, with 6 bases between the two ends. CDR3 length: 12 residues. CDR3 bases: TGTGCCAGCAGTTTTTTGGGAGAGACCCAGTACTTC. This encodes CASSFLGETQYF.

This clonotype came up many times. CDR3 coding DNA: TGTGCCACCAGCAGGGGCGGGACAGGGGGCATTCAGCCCCAGCATTTT. Encoded protein: CATSRGGTGGIQPQHF. V gene TRBV15 combines with J gene TRBJ1-5, with 12 bases identical to TRBD1. Germline loops: CDR1 LNHNV, CDR2 YYDKDF (reference sequence). Trimming removed 3 bases from V and 6 bases from J; junction bases left unmatched: 6. This CDR3 is 16 amino acids long.

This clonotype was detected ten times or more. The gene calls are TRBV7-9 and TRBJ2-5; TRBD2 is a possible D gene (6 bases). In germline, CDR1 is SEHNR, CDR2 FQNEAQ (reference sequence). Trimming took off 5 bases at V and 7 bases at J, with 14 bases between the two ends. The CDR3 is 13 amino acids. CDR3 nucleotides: TGTGCCAGCAGCATGGCTAGCGAGGTGACCCAGTACTTC. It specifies CASSMASEVTQYF. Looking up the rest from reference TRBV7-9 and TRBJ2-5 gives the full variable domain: DTGVSQNPRHKITKRGQNVTFRCDPISEHNRLYWYRQTLGQGPEFLTYFQNEAQLEKSRLLSDRFSAERPKGSFSTLEIQRTEQGDSAMYLCASSMASEVTQYFGPGTRLLVL.

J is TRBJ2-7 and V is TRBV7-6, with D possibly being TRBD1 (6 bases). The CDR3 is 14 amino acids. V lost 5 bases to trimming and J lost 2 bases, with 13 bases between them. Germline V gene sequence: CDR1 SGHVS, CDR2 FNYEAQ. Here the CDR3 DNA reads TGTGCCAGCAGCCATGGACAGAAAACCTACGAGCAGTACTTC. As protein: CASSHGQKTYEQYF. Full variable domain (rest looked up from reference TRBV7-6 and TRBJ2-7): GAGVSQSPRYKVTKRGQDVALRCDPISGHVSLYWYRQALGQGPEFLTYFNYEAQQDKSGLPNDRFSAERPEGSISTLTIQRTEQRDSAMYRCASSHGQKTYEQYFGPGTRLTVT.

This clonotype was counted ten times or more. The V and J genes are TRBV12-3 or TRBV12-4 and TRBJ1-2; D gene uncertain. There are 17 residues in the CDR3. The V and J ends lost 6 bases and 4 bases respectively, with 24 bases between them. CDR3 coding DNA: TGTGCCAGCAGGCAAAGGTCTGCCCCTCGGCCTGGCTATGGCTACACCTTC. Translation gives CASRQRSAPRPGYGYTF.

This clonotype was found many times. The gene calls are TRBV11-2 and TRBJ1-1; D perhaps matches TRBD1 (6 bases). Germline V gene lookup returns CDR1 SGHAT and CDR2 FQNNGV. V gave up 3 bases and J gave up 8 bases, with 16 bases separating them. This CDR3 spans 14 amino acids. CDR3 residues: CASSFWGPGAEAFF. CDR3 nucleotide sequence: TGTGCCAGCAGCTTTTGGGGGCCCGGCGCCGAAGCTTTCTTT.

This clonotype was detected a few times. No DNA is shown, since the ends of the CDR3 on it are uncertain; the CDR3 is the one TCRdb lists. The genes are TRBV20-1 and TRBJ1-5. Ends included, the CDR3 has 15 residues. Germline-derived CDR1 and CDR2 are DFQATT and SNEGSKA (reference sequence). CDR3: CSAREVGGGNQPQNF.

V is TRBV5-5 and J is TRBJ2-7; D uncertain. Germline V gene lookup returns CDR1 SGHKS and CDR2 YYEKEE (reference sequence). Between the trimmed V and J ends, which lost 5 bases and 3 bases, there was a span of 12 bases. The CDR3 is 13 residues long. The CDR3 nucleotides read TGTGCCAGCAGTCGTCAAAAGGGCTACGAGCAGTACGTC. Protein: CASSRQKGYEQYV.

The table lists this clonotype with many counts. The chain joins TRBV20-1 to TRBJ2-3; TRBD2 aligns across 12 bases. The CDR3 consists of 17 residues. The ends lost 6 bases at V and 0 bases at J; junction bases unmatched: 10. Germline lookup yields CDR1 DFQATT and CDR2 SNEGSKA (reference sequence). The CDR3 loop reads CSATARGLAGSTDTQYF. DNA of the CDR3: TGCAGTGCCACCGCCCGCGGACTAGCGGGGAGCACAGATACGCAGTATTTT.

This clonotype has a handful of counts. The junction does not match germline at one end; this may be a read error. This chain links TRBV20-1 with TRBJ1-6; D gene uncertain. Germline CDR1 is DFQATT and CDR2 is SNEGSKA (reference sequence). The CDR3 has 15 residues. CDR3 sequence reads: CSANRISGGNSPLNF. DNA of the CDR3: TGCAGTGCCAACCGAATCTCTGGTGGTAATTCACCCCTCAACTTT.

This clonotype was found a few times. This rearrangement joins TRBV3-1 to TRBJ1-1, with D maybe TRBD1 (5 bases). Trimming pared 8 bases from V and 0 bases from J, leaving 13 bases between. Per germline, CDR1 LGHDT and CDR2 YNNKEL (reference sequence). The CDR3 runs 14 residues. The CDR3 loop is CASLAKGLNTEAFF. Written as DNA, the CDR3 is TGTGCCAGCCTTGCGAAGGGGTTGAACACTGAAGCTTTCTTT.

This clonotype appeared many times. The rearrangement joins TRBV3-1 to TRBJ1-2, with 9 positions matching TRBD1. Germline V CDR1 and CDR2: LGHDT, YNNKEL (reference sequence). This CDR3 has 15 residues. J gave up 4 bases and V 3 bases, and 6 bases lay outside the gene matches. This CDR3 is CASSQGQGKIYGYTF. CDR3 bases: TGTGCCAGCAGCCAGGGACAGGGAAAGATCTATGGCTACACCTTC.

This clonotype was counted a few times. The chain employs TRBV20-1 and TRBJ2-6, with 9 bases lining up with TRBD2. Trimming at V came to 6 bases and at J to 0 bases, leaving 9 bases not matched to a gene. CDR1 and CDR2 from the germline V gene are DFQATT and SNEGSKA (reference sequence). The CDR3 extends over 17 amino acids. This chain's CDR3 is CSARGERGDSGANVLTF. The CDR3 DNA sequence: TGCAGTGCCCGCGGGGAGCGGGGGGACTCTGGGGCCAACGTCCTGACTTTC.

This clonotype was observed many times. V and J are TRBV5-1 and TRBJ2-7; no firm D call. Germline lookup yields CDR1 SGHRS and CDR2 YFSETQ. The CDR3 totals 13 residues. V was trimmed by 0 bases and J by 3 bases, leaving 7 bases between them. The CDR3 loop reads CASSLDGRYEQYV. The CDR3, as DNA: TGCGCCAGCAGCTTGGACGGACGCTACGAGCAGTACGTC.

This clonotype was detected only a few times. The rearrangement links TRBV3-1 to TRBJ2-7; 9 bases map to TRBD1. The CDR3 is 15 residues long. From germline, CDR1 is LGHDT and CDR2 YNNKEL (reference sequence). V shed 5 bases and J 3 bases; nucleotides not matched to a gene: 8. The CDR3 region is CASSIRDRAIYEQYF. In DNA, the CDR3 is TGTGCCAGCAGCATCCGGGACAGGGCCATCTACGAGCAGTACTTC.

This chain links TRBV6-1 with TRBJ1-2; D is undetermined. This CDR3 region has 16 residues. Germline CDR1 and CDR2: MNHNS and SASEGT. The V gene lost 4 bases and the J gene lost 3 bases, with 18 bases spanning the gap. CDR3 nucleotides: TGTGCCAGCAGTGCTAGGACGGGTATCTTGGACTATGGCTACACCTTC. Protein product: CASSARTGILDYGYTF.

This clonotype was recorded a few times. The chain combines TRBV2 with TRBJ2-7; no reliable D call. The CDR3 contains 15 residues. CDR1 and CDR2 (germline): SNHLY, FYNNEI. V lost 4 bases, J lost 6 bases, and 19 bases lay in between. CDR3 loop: CASSVIYSRSLEQYF. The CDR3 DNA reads TGTGCCAGCAGTGTGATCTATTCGAGGTCTCTCGAGCAGTACTTC.

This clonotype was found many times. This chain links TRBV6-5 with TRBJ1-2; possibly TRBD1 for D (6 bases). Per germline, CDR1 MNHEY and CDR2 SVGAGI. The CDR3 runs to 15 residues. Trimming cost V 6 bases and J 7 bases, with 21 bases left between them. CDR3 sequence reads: CASSPGAGVGGGYTF. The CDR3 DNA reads TGTGCCAGCAGCCCCGGGGCAGGGGTGGGCGGTGGCTACACCTTC.

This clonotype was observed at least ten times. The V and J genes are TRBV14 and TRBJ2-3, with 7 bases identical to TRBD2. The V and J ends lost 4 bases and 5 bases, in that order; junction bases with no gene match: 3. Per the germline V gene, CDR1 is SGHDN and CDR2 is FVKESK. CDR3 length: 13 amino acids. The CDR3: CASSPAGEDTQYF. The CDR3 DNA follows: TGTGCCAGCAGCCCGGCGGGGGAAGATACGCAGTATTTT.

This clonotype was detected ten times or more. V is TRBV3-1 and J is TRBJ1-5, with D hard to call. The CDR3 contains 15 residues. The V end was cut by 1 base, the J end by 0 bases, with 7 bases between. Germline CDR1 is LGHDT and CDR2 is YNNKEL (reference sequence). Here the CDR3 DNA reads TGTGCCAGCAGCCAAGGATGGGGTAGCAATCAGCCCCAGCATTTT. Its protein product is CASSQGWGSNQPQHF.

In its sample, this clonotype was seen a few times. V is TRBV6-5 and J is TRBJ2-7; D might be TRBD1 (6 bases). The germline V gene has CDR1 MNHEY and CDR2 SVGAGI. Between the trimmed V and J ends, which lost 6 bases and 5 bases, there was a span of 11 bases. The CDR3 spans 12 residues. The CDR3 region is CASSPAGDEQYV. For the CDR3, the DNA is TGTGCCAGCAGCCCCGCAGGGGACGAGCAGTACGTC.

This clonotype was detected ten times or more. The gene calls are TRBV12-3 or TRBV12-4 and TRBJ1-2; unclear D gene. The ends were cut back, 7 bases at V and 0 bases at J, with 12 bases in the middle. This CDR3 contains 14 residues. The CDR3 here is CASTQESSNYGYTF. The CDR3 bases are TGTGCCAGCACCCAGGAGTCCTCTAACTATGGCTACACCTTC.

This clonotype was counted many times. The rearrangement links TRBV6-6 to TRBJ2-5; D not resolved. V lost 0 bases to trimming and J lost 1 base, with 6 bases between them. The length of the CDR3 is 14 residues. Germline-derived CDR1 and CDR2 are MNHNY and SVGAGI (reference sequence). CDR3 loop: CASSYSNAQETQYF. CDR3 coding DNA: TGTGCCAGCAGTTACTCGAACGCCCAAGAGACCCAGTACTTC.

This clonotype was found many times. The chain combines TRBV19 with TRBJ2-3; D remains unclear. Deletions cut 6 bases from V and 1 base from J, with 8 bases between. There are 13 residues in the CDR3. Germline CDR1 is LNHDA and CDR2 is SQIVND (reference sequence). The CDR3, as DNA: TGTGCCAGTAGCGCCAGAGGCACAGATACGCAGTATTTT. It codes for CASSARGTDTQYF.

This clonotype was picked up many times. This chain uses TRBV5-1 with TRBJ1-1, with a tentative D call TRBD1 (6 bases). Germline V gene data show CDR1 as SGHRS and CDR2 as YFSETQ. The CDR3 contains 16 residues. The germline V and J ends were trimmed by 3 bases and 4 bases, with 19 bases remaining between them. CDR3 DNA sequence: TGCGCCAGCAGCTCTATTACAGGGCCAGGAGGCACTGAAGCTTTCTTT. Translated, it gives CASSSITGPGGTEAFF.

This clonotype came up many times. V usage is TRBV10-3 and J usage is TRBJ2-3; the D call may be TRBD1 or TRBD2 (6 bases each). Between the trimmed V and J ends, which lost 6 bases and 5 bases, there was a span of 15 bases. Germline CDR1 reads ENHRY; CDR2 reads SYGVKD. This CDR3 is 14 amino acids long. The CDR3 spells CAISGGGVGDTQYF. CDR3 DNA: TGTGCCATCAGCGGGGGCGGGGTAGGAGATACGCAGTATTTT.

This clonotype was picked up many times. Here the CDR3 DNA reads TGTGCCAGCAGCTTAGCCGCAGGACAGGGCGAGGCCGGCTACACCTTC. This sequence encodes CASSLAAGQGEAGYTF. The V gene is TRBV11-1, the J gene TRBJ1-2, with 8 positions matching TRBD1. Trimming removed 0 bases from V and 8 bases from J; junction bases left unmatched: 11. CDR3 length: 16 amino acids. Looked up from germline, CDR1 is SGHAT and CDR2 is FQDESV (reference sequence).

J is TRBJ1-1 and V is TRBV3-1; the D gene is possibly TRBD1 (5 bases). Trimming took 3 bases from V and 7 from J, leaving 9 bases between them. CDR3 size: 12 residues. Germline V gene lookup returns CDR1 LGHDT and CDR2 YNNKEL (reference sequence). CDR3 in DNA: TGTGCCAGCAGCCAGGGGAGGGGTGAAGCTTTCTTT. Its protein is CASSQGRGEAFF.